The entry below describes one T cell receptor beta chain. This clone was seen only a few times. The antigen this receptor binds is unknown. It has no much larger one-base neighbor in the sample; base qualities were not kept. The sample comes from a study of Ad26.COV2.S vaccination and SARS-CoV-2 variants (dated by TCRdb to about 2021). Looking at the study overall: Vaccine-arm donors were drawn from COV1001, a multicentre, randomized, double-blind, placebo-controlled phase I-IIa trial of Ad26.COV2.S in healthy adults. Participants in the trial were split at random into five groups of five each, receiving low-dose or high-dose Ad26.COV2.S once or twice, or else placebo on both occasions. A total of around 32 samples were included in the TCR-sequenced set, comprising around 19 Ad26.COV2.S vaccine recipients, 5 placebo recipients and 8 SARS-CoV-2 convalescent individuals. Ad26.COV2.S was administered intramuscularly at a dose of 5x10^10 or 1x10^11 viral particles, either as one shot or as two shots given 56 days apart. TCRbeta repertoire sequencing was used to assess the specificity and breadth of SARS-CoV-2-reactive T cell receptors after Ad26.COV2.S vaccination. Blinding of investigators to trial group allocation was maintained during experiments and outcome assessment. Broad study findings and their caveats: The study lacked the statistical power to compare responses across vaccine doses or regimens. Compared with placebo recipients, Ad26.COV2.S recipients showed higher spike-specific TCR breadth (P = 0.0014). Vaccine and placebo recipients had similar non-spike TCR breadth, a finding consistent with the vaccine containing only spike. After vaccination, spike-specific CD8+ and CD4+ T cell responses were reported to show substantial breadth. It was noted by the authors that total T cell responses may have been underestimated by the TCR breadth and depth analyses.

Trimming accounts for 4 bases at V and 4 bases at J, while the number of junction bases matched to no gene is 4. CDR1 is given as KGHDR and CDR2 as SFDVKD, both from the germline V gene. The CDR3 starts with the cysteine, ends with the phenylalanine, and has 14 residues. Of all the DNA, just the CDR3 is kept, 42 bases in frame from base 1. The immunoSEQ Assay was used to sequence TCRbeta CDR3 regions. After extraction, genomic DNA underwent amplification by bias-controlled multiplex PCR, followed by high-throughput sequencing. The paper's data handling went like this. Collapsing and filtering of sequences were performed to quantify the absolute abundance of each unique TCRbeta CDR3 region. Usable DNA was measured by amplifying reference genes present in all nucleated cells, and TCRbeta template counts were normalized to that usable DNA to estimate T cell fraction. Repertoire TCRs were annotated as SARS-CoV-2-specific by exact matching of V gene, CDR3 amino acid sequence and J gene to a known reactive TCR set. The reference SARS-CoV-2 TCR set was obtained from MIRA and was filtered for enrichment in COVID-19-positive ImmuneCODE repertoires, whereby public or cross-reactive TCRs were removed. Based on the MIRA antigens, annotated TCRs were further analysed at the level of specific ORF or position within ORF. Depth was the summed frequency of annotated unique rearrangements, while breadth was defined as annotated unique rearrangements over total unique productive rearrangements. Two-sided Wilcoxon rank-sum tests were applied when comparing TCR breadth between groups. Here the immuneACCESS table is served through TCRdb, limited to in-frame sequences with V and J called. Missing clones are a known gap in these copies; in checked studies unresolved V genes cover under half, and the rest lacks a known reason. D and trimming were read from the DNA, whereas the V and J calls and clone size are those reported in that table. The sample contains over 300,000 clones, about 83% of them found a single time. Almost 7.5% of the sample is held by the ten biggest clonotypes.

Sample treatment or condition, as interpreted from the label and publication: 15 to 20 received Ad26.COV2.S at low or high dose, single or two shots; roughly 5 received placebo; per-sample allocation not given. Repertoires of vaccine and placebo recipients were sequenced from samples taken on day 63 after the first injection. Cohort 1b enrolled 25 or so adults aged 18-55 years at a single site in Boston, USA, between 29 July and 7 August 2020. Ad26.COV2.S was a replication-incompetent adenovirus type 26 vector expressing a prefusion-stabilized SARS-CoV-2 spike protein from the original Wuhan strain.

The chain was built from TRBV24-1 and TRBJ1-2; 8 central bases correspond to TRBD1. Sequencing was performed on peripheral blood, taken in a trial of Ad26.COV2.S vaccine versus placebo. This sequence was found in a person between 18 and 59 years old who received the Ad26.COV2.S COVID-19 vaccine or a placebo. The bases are TGTGCCACCAGTGACCGGGACAGGCTCTATGGCTACACCTTC. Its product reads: CATSDRDRLYGYTF.